The present entry profiles one TCR beta chain with its context. Its specificity is unknown. The data derive from a study of cytomegalovirus exposure and HLA in healthy donors. Study-level information: The roughly 120 million unique TCR beta sequences, from about 179 million T cells, were found by an earlier analysis.

A multiplex PCR was run with 60 Vbeta primers and 13 Jbeta primers. Some clones are missing from TCRdb's copy, which holds only in-frame ones; the method was immunoSEQ multiplex PCR. The sample has around 100,000 clones; approximately 80% are singletons. From germline, CDR1 is SGHVS and CDR2 FNYEAQ. V was pared by 4 bases and J by 8 bases, with 21 bases between. The CDR3 extends over 17 amino acids. Study findings and constraints: Among donors in an Asian-associated ancestry cluster, a later analysis reportedly found fewer N-insertions than the roughly 610-donor mean.

This clonotype was sampled from a woman aged 18-29 years in good health and CMV-seronegative. Sequencing used PBMCs. The chain links TRBV7-6 to TRBJ1-6; maybe TRBD1 (5 bases). The CDR3 region is CASSSAIYDSPHSPLHF. As DNA, the CDR3 is TGTGCCAGCAGCTCCGCCATATACGACAGTCCCCATTCACCCCTCCACTTT.